The entry below gives a single T cell receptor beta chain sequence along with its context. Its cognate antigen is unknown. Germline lookup yields CDR1 LNHDA and CDR2 SQIVND (reference sequence). There are 16 residues in the CDR3. Trimming took off 6 bases at V and 0 bases at J, with 15 bases between the two ends. The time point is: late sampling 161 to 241 days after vaccination in a few convalescent patients. The treatment denotes: approximately nine-day PBMC culture with coronavirus spike peptide pools or control peptides (ViraFEST assay). Investigators isolated CD4+ T cells by negative selection after about 10 days of culture. The Oncomine TCR Beta short-read assay generated sequence data from the DNA of cultured CD4+ T cells. Cultured CD4+ T cells yielded the extracted genomic DNA. MiXCR, run by TCRdb on the PCR reads, gives a single entry per CDR3 protein. The table records about 17,000 distinct CDR3 sequences, roughly 50% of them present only once.

These data come from a study of vaccination and CD4 T cells after COVID-19. The overall study: At a median roughly 70 days (range 14 to 241) after dose two, post-vaccine samples were obtained.

The sequence derives from a human donor who had recovered from COVID-19. The source material was CD4+ T cells from blood, cultured in vitro, sampled about 7 months after SARS-CoV-2 vaccination. The rearrangement links TRBV19 to TRBJ1-5; a weak D match, TRBD1 (6 bases). The CDR3: CASRSWRDTSNQPQHF. The CDR3 DNA reads as TGTGCCAGTAGATCGTGGCGGGACACTAGCAATCAGCCCCAGCATTTT.